A single TCR beta chain is shown here with its context. In the source study's methods: It was from reference gene primer amplification that nucleated cell counts were estimated. Sequencing was performed with immunoSEQ multiplex PCR; in TCRdb, only in-frame clones are kept and a portion is missing. The D gene and trimming were derived from the DNA, and the V and J assignments and clone size from that table. Seen here are some 230,000 clones, 70% to 90% observed once, and the top ten hold over 0.95%. The CDR3 extends over 13 amino acids. CDR1 is GTSNPN, CDR2 SVGIG, per germline (reference sequence). Trimming removed 5 bases from V and 1 base from J; junction bases left unmatched: 3. The sample is drawn from a study of blood T cell repertoires in COVID-19. About the research overall: Acute and convalescent COVID-19 specimens originated in the United States, Italy and Spain. PBMCs, B-cell-depleted T cells, or T cells were the source of the cDNA or gDNA that made up the material.

The receptor was derived from a man aged 40-49 years with acute or convalescent COVID-19. The chain links TRBV30 to TRBJ1-1; 8 nucleotides match TRBD1. The sequenced sample consisted of peripheral blood. CDR3 in DNA: TGTGCCTGGGCAGGGGGCCCGAACACTGAAGCTTTCTTT. This gives the protein CAWAGGPNTEAFF.